Listed below are T cell receptor beta chains from one sample, sequenced in a study of OX40 agonist ivuxolimab in advanced cancers. The assay was immunoSEQ multiplex PCR, and TCRdb's table has in-frame clones only and misses some. The sample carries 100,000 to 110,000 clones, over 75% recorded once. This sample comprised CD4+ or CD8+ T cells sorted from blood, obtained in a trial of the OX40 agonist ivuxolimab. The receptors stem from an adult with an advanced solid tumor such as melanoma, head and neck, liver or kidney cancer. Both conserved end residues are part of each CDR3. The D gene is left open where the match is weak. Clone size is shown for a subset of rows, as once, few, many or a class of expanded clone.

abundance: .
j_gene: TRBJ1-2
d_gene: .
len: 14
v_gene: TRBV6-5
CDR3nt: TGTGCCAGCAGTTACTCGAGCACTACAGTTAGCTACACCTTC
CDR3aa: CASSYSSTTVSYTF

abundance: few
j_gene: TRBJ1-2
d_gene: .
len: 15
v_gene: TRBV18
CDR3nt: TGTGCCAGCTCACCAGGTGTGGGGAGCGACTATGGCTACACCTTC
CDR3aa: CASSPGVGSDYGYTF

abundance: .
j_gene: TRBJ2-7
d_gene: .
len: 15
v_gene: TRBV7-9
CDR3nt: TGTGCCAGCAGCTTATGGGGTTCTTCCTCCTACGAGCAGTACTTC
CDR3aa: CASSLWGSSSYEQYF

abundance: .
j_gene: TRBJ2-1
d_gene: .
len: 14
v_gene: TRBV10-1
CDR3nt: TGCGCCAGCAGTGTCGGGACCGCATACAATGAGCAGTTCTTC
CDR3aa: CASSVGTAYNEQFF

abundance: .
j_gene: TRBJ2-5
d_gene: .
len: 15
v_gene: TRBV7-6
CDR3nt: TGTGCCAGCACCGAACGATTGTTAGGGGCAGAGACCCAGTACTTC
CDR3aa: CASTERLLGAETQYF

abundance: .
j_gene: TRBJ1-6
d_gene: .
len: 13
v_gene: TRBV7-9
CDR3nt: TGTGCCAGCAGCTTAACCGTTAATTCACCCCTCCACTTT
CDR3aa: CASSLTVNSPLHF

abundance: .
j_gene: TRBJ2-7
d_gene: .
len: 13
v_gene: TRBV11-2
CDR3nt: TGTGCCAGCAGCCGGGACACCTCCTACGAGCAGTACTTC
CDR3aa: CASSRDTSYEQYF

abundance: .
j_gene: TRBJ1-1
d_gene: .
len: 16
v_gene: TRBV18
CDR3nt: TGTGCCAGCTCACCACAGGGCGCACCTGTGAACACTGAAGCTTTCTTT
CDR3aa: CASSPQGAPVNTEAFF

abundance: .
j_gene: TRBJ2-7
d_gene: .
len: 18
v_gene: TRBV30
CDR3nt: TGTGCCTGGAGTGGTGGGGACAGGGGAGGTAGCGGGAGGAACGAGCAGTACTTC
CDR3aa: CAWSGGDRGGSGRNEQYF

abundance: .
j_gene: TRBJ2-7
d_gene: .
len: 15
v_gene: TRBV11-1
CDR3nt: TGTGCCAGCAGCGTGCAGGCCCTAGGTTTTGGGGAGCAGTACTTC
CDR3aa: CASSVQALGFGEQYF

abundance: .
j_gene: TRBJ2-7
d_gene: TRBD2
len: 15
v_gene: TRBV7-8
CDR3nt: TGTGCCAGCAGCTCACTAGCGCTTAGCTCCTACGAGCAGTACTTC
CDR3aa: CASSSLALSSYEQYF

abundance: once
j_gene: TRBJ2-2
d_gene: .
len: 12
v_gene: TRBV6-5
CDR3nt: TGTGCCAGCAGTTATCGCACCGGGGAGCTGTTTTTT
CDR3aa: CASSYRTGELFF

abundance: few
j_gene: TRBJ1-6
d_gene: .
len: 12
v_gene: TRBV7-2
CDR3nt: TGTGCCAGCAGCTTAGTGGGGGGACCCCTCCACTTT
CDR3aa: CASSLVGGPLHF

abundance: .
j_gene: TRBJ1-3
d_gene: .
len: 13
v_gene: TRBV6-1
CDR3nt: TGTGCCAGCAGTCAGAATTCCGGAAACACCATATATTTT
CDR3aa: CASSQNSGNTIYF

abundance: .
j_gene: TRBJ1-2
d_gene: .
len: 13
v_gene: TRBV28
CDR3nt: TGTGCCAGCAGCCAACTCTTGCTGGTTGGCTACACCTTC
CDR3aa: CASSQLLLVGYTF

abundance: .
j_gene: TRBJ1-2
d_gene: TRBD1
len: 14
v_gene: TRBV6-1
CDR3nt: TGTGCCAGCAGTGAAACTCTGGACAGGAATGGCTACACCTTC
CDR3aa: CASSETLDRNGYTF

abundance: .
j_gene: TRBJ1-4
d_gene: .
len: 12
v_gene: TRBV7-9
CDR3nt: TGTGCCAGCAGCTTCGCGGATGAAAAACTGTTTTTT
CDR3aa: CASSFADEKLFF

abundance: .
j_gene: TRBJ1-1
d_gene: .
len: 13
v_gene: TRBV30
CDR3nt: TGTGCCTGGAGAACCCCCCCTAACACTGAAGCTTTCTTT
CDR3aa: CAWRTPPNTEAFF

abundance: .
j_gene: TRBJ1-5
d_gene: .
len: 16
v_gene: TRBV10-3
CDR3nt: TGTGCCATCAGTGAGTCGGCGGGGAATAGCAATCAGCCCCAGCATTTT
CDR3aa: CAISESAGNSNQPQHF

abundance: .
j_gene: TRBJ2-3
d_gene: TRBD2
len: 15
v_gene: TRBV11-3
CDR3nt: TGTGCCAGCAGCTGGGGGGGTGCGGGTGCAGATACGCAGTATTTT
CDR3aa: CASSWGGAGADTQYF

abundance: .
j_gene: TRBJ1-2
d_gene: .
len: 14
v_gene: TRBV28
CDR3nt: TGTGCCAGCAGTTTAGACTTCGGTAACTATGGCTACACCTTC
CDR3aa: CASSLDFGNYGYTF

abundance: .
j_gene: TRBJ1-1
d_gene: .
len: 13
v_gene: TRBV14
CDR3nt: TGTGCCAGCAGAAACACAGGAAACACTGAAGCTTTCTTT
CDR3aa: CASRNTGNTEAFF

abundance: .
j_gene: TRBJ1-2
d_gene: .
len: 14
v_gene: TRBV9
CDR3nt: TGTGCCAGCAGCACTCGACAGGATCCCTATGGCTACACCTTC
CDR3aa: CASSTRQDPYGYTF

abundance: .
j_gene: TRBJ1-5
d_gene: TRBD1
len: 17
v_gene: TRBV19
CDR3nt: TGTGCCAGTAGTATCAGCCCCGGGACAGGAGGGCATCAGCCCCAGCATTTT
CDR3aa: CASSISPGTGGHQPQHF

abundance: once
j_gene: TRBJ1-4
d_gene: .
len: 14
v_gene: TRBV2
CDR3nt: TGTGCCAGCAGGGGCGACATATTTGGGGAAAAACTGTTTTTT
CDR3aa: CASRGDIFGEKLFF

abundance: .
j_gene: TRBJ1-1
d_gene: .
len: 14
v_gene: TRBV6-5
CDR3nt: TGTGCCAGCAGTTACTTCGGGGCGAACACTGAAGCTTTCTTT
CDR3aa: CASSYFGANTEAFF

abundance: .
j_gene: TRBJ2-1
d_gene: TRBD2
len: 15
v_gene: TRBV7-9
CDR3nt: TGTGCCAGCAGCTTAGAAGGGAGGGCTGACAATGAGCAGTTCTTC
CDR3aa: CASSLEGRADNEQFF

abundance: .
j_gene: TRBJ1-4
d_gene: .
len: 13
v_gene: TRBV5-1
CDR3nt: TGCGCCAGCAGCCTGCAGGGAACCGAAAAACTGTTTTTT
CDR3aa: CASSLQGTEKLFF

abundance: .
j_gene: TRBJ2-1
d_gene: .
len: 14
v_gene: TRBV28
CDR3nt: TGTGCCACCCTTAGGGACTTACGGCTTGGAGAGCAGTTCTTC
CDR3aa: CATLRDLRLGEQFF

abundance: .
j_gene: TRBJ1-1
d_gene: TRBD1
len: 16
v_gene: TRBV7-8
CDR3nt: TGTGCCAGCAGCTTAGTAGGGACAGGAAGGAACACTGAAGCTTTCTTT
CDR3aa: CASSLVGTGRNTEAFF

abundance: .
j_gene: TRBJ2-2
d_gene: .
len: 17
v_gene: TRBV5-1
CDR3nt: TGCGCCAGCAGCTTGATTGGGGGGGCACCTAACACCGGGGAGCTGTTTTTT
CDR3aa: CASSLIGGAPNTGELFF

abundance: once
j_gene: TRBJ2-3
d_gene: .
len: 12
v_gene: TRBV6-1
CDR3nt: TGTGCCAGCAGTGCTCACACAGATACGCAGTATTTT
CDR3aa: CASSAHTDTQYF

abundance: .
j_gene: TRBJ1-6
d_gene: .
len: 16
v_gene: TRBV30
CDR3nt: TGTGCCTTCCTTGTTGGGGCAGGGGCGGGTAATTCACCCCTCCACTTT
CDR3aa: CAFLVGAGAGNSPLHF

abundance: .
j_gene: TRBJ2-4
d_gene: TRBD2
len: 14
v_gene: TRBV2
CDR3nt: TGTGCCATAGCGGGGGGAGGGGCCAAAAACATTCAGTACTTC
CDR3aa: CAIAGGGAKNIQYF

abundance: .
j_gene: TRBJ2-2
d_gene: .
len: 15
v_gene: TRBV5-4
CDR3nt: TGTGCCAGCAGCCCGGGATTACTGGGGGCCGGGGAGCTGTTTTTT
CDR3aa: CASSPGLLGAGELFF

abundance: .
j_gene: TRBJ2-1
d_gene: TRBD2
len: 15
v_gene: TRBV2
CDR3nt: TGTGCCAGCAGGGCTAGCGGGGGGCCCTACAATGAGCAGTTCTTC
CDR3aa: CASRASGGPYNEQFF

abundance: .
j_gene: TRBJ2-1
d_gene: TRBD2
len: 14
v_gene: TRBV30
CDR3nt: TGTGCCTGGAGTCGACTAGCGGGGGGGAATGAGCAGTTCTTC
CDR3aa: CAWSRLAGGNEQFF

abundance: .
j_gene: TRBJ1-2
d_gene: .
len: 12
v_gene: TRBV25-1
CDR3nt: TGTGCCAGCAGTGAACCAGGAACTGGCTACACCTTC
CDR3aa: CASSEPGTGYTF

abundance: .
j_gene: TRBJ2-7
d_gene: .
len: 20
v_gene: TRBV21-1
CDR3nt: TGTGCCAGCAGCAAAGCTAGATTAGGAGGGGGACAGGGAGTTTGGGACGAGCAGTACTTC
CDR3aa: CASSKARLGGGQGVWDEQYF

abundance: few
j_gene: TRBJ2-7
d_gene: .
len: 13
v_gene: TRBV6-5
CDR3nt: TGTGCCAGCAGCTCGACTCTCACCTACGAGCAGTACTTC
CDR3aa: CASSSTLTYEQYF

abundance: .
j_gene: TRBJ2-2
d_gene: TRBD1
len: 15
v_gene: TRBV30
CDR3nt: TGTGCCTTCCCGGGACAGGGGGCAATCACCGGGGAGCTGTTTTTT
CDR3aa: CAFPGQGAITGELFF

abundance: few
j_gene: TRBJ2-7
d_gene: .
len: 15
v_gene: TRBV5-1
CDR3nt: TGCGCCAGCAGCCTGGTGGGCGGTGCCTCTAGGGAGCAGTACTTC
CDR3aa: CASSLVGGASREQYF

abundance: .
j_gene: TRBJ1-5
d_gene: .
len: 15
v_gene: TRBV6-5
CDR3nt: TGTGCCAGCAAGGCCTCGGGGAGGTTCGGGGAGCCCCAGCATTTT
CDR3aa: CASKASGRFGEPQHF

abundance: .
j_gene: TRBJ1-1
d_gene: .
len: 13
v_gene: TRBV5-1
CDR3nt: TGCGCCAGCAGCTTGGAAGGGTGGACTGAAGCTTTCTTT
CDR3aa: CASSLEGWTEAFF

abundance: once
j_gene: TRBJ2-1
d_gene: TRBD1
len: 15
v_gene: TRBV19
CDR3nt: TGTGCCAGTAGTATAAGACAGGGCCAAGGCAATGAGCAGTTCTTC
CDR3aa: CASSIRQGQGNEQFF

abundance: .
j_gene: TRBJ2-7
d_gene: .
len: 15
v_gene: TRBV5-4
CDR3nt: TGTGCCAGCACCGTGGGTCTGGACACCAGCTACGAGCAGTACTTC
CDR3aa: CASTVGLDTSYEQYF

abundance: .
j_gene: TRBJ1-3
d_gene: .
len: 14
v_gene: TRBV9
CDR3nt: TGTGCCAGCAGCGTAGGTGGACTTGGAAACACCATATATTTT
CDR3aa: CASSVGGLGNTIYF

abundance: once
j_gene: TRBJ2-2
d_gene: TRBD2
len: 15
v_gene: TRBV7-3
CDR3nt: TGTGCCAGCAGTAAGGGACTAGCGGGCACCGGGGAGCTGTTTTTT
CDR3aa: CASSKGLAGTGELFF

abundance: .
j_gene: TRBJ2-3
d_gene: TRBD2
len: 17
v_gene: TRBV10-3
CDR3nt: TGTGCCATCAGTGAACCACTAGCGGGAGGGGATACAGATACGCAGTATTTT
CDR3aa: CAISEPLAGGDTDTQYF

abundance: few
j_gene: TRBJ2-2
d_gene: .
len: 16
v_gene: TRBV2
CDR3nt: TGTGCCAGCACCGATGACAGAGCTACGAACACCGGGGAGCTGTTTTTT
CDR3aa: CASTDDRATNTGELFF

abundance: .
j_gene: TRBJ2-3
d_gene: .
len: 18
v_gene: TRBV19
CDR3nt: TGTGCCAGTAGCCCGGACAGCTCCAGGCCTTTTCGCCCAGATACGCAGTATTTT
CDR3aa: CASSPDSSRPFRPDTQYF

abundance: .
j_gene: TRBJ2-2
d_gene: TRBD1
len: 15
v_gene: TRBV12-5
CDR3nt: TGTGCTAGTGGTTACCACGGGACAGCCATCGGGGAGCTGTTTTTT
CDR3aa: CASGYHGTAIGELFF

abundance: .
j_gene: TRBJ2-4
d_gene: TRBD2
len: 17
v_gene: TRBV12-5
CDR3nt: TGTGCTAGTGGTTTCACCCTCCAAGCGGGAGGTAAAAACATTCAGTACTTC
CDR3aa: CASGFTLQAGGKNIQYF

abundance: .
j_gene: TRBJ2-2
d_gene: .
len: 16
v_gene: TRBV7-9
CDR3nt: TGTGCCAGCAGCTTGGCTAGCAGGTCGTCCACCGGGGAGCTGTTTTTT
CDR3aa: CASSLASRSSTGELFF

abundance: .
j_gene: TRBJ2-7
d_gene: .
len: 14
v_gene: TRBV18
CDR3nt: TGTGCCAGTACCGGCACAGGGGAGGTTAACGAGCAGTACTTC
CDR3aa: CASTGTGEVNEQYF

abundance: .
j_gene: TRBJ2-1
d_gene: TRBD1
len: 15
v_gene: TRBV28
CDR3nt: TGTGCCACCCTAGAGGGGGGGACAGGGGGGTATGAGCAGTTCTTC
CDR3aa: CATLEGGTGGYEQFF

abundance: once
j_gene: TRBJ2-7
d_gene: .
len: 12
v_gene: TRBV29-1
CDR3nt: TGCAGCGTTAAACCGGCCACCTACGAGCAGTACTTC
CDR3aa: CSVKPATYEQYF

abundance: .
j_gene: TRBJ1-2
d_gene: .
len: 15
v_gene: TRBV28
CDR3nt: TGTGCCAGCAGTTTAGTGGGGCGACCCCTTGATGGCTACACCTTC
CDR3aa: CASSLVGRPLDGYTF